The 2 T cell receptor beta chains below come from one sample, sequenced in a study of blood T cell repertoires in COVID-19. Method: immunoSEQ multiplex PCR; TCRdb's copy keeps in-frame clones and lacks some. The sample has more than 65,000 clones; roughly 85% are singletons. Specimen: peripheral blood. The receptor set was obtained from a man in his sixties with acute or convalescent COVID-19.

The genes are TRBV25-1 and TRBJ2-5, with 7 bases identical to TRBD1. Germline trimming cut 5 bases from V and 2 bases from J; bases unmatched to any gene: 5. The CDR3 runs 14 residues. Per the germline V gene, CDR1 is MGHDK and CDR2 is SYGVNS. CDR3 sequence: CASSNDRVQETQYF. CDR3 in DNA: TGTGCCAGCAGTAACGACAGGGTACAAGAGACCCAGTACTTC.

This sequence joins TRBV19 and TRBJ1-4; D call uncertain. This CDR3 has 13 amino acids. Trimming left V 3 bases short and J 8 bases short, with 10 bases between. Germline CDR1 LNHDA, CDR2 SQIVND (reference sequence). Written as DNA, the CDR3 is TGTGCCAGTAGTATGGCCTGGGAGGAAAAACTGTTTTTT. Translated, it gives CASSMAWEEKLFF.